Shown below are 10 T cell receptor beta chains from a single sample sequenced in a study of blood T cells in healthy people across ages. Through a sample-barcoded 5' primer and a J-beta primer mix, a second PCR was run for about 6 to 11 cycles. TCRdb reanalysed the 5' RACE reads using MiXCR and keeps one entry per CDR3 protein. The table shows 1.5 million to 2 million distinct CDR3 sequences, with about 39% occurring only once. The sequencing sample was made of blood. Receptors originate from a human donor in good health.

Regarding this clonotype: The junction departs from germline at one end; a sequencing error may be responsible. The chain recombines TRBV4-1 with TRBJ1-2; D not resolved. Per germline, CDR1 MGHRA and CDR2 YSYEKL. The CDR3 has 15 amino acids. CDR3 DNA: TGCGCCAGCAGCCAAGATTTCGCATATGGCGATGGCTGCACCTTC. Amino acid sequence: CASSQDFAYGDGCTF.

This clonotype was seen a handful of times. The CDR3 spells CASSYNTGPGANVLTF. The CDR3 coding sequence is TGTGCCAGCAGCTACAACACAGGGCCTGGGGCCAACGTCCTGACTTTC. The chain carries TRBV7-9 and TRBJ2-6; maybe TRBD1 (6 bases). The ends were cut back, 4 bases at V and 2 bases at J, with 12 bases in the middle. Looked up from germline, CDR1 is SEHNR and CDR2 is FQNEAQ (reference sequence). The CDR3 extends over 16 amino acids.

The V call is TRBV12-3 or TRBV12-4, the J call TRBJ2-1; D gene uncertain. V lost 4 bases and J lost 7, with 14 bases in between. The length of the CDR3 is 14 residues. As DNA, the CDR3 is TGTGCCAGCAGTTCCCTGGCGCTGAAGAATGAGCAGTTCTTC. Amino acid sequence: CASSSLALKNEQFF.

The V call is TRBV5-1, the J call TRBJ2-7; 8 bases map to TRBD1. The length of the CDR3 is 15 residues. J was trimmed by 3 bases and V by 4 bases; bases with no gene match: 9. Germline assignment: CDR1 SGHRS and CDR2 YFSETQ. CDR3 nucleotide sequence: TGCGCCAGCAGCCAAATGGGGGACAGGAGCTACGAGCAGTACTTC. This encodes CASSQMGDRSYEQYF.

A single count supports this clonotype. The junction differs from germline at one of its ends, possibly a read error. CDR3 protein: CASSYPKAGKVAGANALTF. In nucleotides, the CDR3 is TGTGCCAGCAGTTACCCGAAGGCCGGGAAGGTAGCTGGGGCCAACGCCCTGACTTTC. The chain has TRBV6-5 and TRBJ2-6; tentatively, D is TRBD1 or TRBD2 (5 bases each). The CDR3 spans 19 residues. Germline-derived CDR1 and CDR2 are MNHEY and SVGAGI.

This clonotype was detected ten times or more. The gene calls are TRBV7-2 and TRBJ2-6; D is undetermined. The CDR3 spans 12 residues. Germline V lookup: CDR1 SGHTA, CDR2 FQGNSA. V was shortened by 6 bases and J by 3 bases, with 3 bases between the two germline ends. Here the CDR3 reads CASRVGANVLTF. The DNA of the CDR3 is TGTGCCAGCAGGGTTGGGGCCAACGTCCTGACTTTC.

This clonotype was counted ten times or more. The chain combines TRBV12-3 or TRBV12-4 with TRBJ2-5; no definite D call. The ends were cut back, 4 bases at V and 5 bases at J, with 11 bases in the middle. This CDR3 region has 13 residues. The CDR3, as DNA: TGTGCCAGCAGTTCCGGACGTGGCGAGACCCAGTACTTC. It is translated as CASSSGRGETQYF.

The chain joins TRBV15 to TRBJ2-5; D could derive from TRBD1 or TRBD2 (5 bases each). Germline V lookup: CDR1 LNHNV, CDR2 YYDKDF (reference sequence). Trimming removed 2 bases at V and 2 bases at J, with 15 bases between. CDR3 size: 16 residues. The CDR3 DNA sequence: TGTGCCACCAGCAGACTCCCCGGGACGGCACAAGAGACCCAGTACTTC. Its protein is CATSRLPGTAQETQYF.

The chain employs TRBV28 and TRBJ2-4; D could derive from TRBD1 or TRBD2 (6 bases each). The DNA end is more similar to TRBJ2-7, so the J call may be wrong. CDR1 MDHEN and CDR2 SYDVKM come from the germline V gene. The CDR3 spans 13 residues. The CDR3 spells CAGKAGGLYEQYF. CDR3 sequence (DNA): TGTGCCGGCAAGGCTGGGGGGCTTTACGAGCAGTACTTC.

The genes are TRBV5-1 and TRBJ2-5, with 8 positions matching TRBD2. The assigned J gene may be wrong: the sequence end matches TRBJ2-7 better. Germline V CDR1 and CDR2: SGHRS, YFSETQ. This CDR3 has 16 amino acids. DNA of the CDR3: TGCGCCAGCAGCTACATAGCGGGATCTGGGTCCTACGAGCAGTACTTC. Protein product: CASSYIAGSGSYEQYF.